This entry is about one T cell receptor (beta chain). Germline CDR1 reads LNHDA; CDR2 reads SQIVND (reference sequence). The CDR3 covers 16 residues. V dropped 8 bases and J dropped 0 bases, with 18 bases sitting between them. This entry comes from a study of cytomegalovirus exposure and HLA in healthy donors. PCR involved 60 Vbeta and 13 Jbeta primers. Profiling relied on immunoSEQ multiplex PCR, and the TCRdb table lists in-frame clones only, not all of them. Among some 100,000 clones listed, approximately 82% were seen once. The rearrangement uses TRBV19 and TRBJ2-3; tentatively, D is TRBD2 (5 bases). This clonotype was obtained from a woman aged 18 to 35 in good health and CMV-seronegative. The sequenced sample consisted of PBMCs. The CDR3: CASEPGYPESTDTQYF. In DNA form, the CDR3 reads TGTGCCAGTGAACCGGGATATCCTGAAAGCACAGATACGCAGTATTTT.